This is a list of T cell receptor beta chains from one sample in a study of blood T cells in healthy people across ages. A single record per CDR3 protein comes from TCRdb applying MiXCR to the 5' RACE reads. The sample lists about 1,400,000 distinct CDR3 sequences, approximately 59% occurring once. The specimen sequenced was blood. These receptor sequences come from a young man in good health. The conserved cysteine and the conserved F or W are not part of the CDR3 here.

TRBV6-1	TRBJ2-1	ASSSRTGTYNEQF
TRBV20-1	TRBJ1-2	SARGLQGSYGYT
TRBV9	TRBJ2-1	ASSVYEGKNEQF
TRBV6-6	TRBJ2-7	ASSYDGFETYEQY
TRBV3-1	TRBJ1-2	ASSQDSTGGRGYT
TRBV6-2/TRBV6-3	TRBJ2-7	ASSYLARHEQY
TRBV6-2/TRBV6-3	TRBJ2-7	ASSYNIRIRGHLSGEQY
TRBV29-1	TRBJ2-3	SRPGQGDAQY
TRBV28	TRBJ2-5	ASSLDLRDSPQETQY
TRBV28	TRBJ1-2	ASSFVPENYGYT
TRBV21-1	TRBJ2-1	ASSKGPGGNEQF
TRBV4-1	TRBJ2-1	ASSQVLMNEQF
TRBV28	TRBJ2-4	ASSYGGNIQY
TRBV27	TRBJ2-4	ASSLRGTAYKNIQY
TRBV18	TRBJ2-7	ASSSLSGTGEQY
TRBV6-6	TRBJ1-2	ASSSLENYGYT
TRBV4-3	TRBJ1-1	ASSQEARRTGWTEAF
TRBV20-1	TRBJ1-4	SARGRGREKLF